This T cell receptor (beta chain) is drawn from a study of identical twins. Study observations and caveats: The authors noted that invariant MAIT and iNKT cells could partly confound zero-insertion analyses. Instead of following the same donors, the conclusions were based on cross-sectional statistical analysis.

A universal primer site came from template switching; cDNA carried unique molecular identifiers. TCRdb reanalysed the 5' RACE reads using MiXCR and keeps one entry per CDR3 protein. The table includes approximately 680,000 distinct CDR3 sequences, less than 9% detected once. At least ten counts were recorded for this clonotype. Its antigen is as yet unknown. The data were also submitted as part of a second study, on yellow fever vaccine responses in identical twins.

The clonotype originates from a woman aged 18-29 years in good health. Material for sequencing was PBMCs.

The CDR3 DNA reads as TGTGCCAGCAGCTGGGGACAGGGCTACGAGCAGTACGTC. This translates into CASSWGQGYEQYV. This chain joins TRBV5-6 and TRBJ2-7; the match to TRBD1 covers 9 bases. This CDR3 has 13 residues. Per germline, CDR1 SGHDT and CDR2 YYEEEE. Trimming removed 3 bases from V and 3 bases from J; junction bases left unmatched: 1.